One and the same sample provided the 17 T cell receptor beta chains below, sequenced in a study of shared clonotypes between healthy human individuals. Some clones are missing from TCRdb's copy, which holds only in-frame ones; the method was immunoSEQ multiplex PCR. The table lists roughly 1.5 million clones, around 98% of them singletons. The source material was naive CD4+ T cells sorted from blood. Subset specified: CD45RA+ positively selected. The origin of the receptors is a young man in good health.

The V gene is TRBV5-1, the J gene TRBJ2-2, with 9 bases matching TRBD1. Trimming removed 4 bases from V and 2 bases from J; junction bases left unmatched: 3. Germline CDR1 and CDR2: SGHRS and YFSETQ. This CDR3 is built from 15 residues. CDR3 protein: CASSVTGGNTGELFF. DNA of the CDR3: TGCGCCAGCAGCGTGACAGGGGGTAACACCGGGGAGCTGTTTTTT.

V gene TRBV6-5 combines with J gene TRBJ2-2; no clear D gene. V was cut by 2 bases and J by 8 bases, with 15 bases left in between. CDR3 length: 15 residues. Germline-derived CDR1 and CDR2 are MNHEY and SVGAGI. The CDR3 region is CASSYAPGLGGELFF. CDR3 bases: TGTGCCAGCAGTTACGCTCCGGGTCTGGGAGGGGAGCTGTTTTTT.

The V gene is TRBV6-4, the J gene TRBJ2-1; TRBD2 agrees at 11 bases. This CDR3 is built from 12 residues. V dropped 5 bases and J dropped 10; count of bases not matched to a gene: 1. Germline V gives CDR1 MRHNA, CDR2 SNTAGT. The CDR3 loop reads CASSLAGGEQFF. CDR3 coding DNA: TGTGCCAGCAGTTTAGCGGGAGGGGAGCAGTTCTTC.

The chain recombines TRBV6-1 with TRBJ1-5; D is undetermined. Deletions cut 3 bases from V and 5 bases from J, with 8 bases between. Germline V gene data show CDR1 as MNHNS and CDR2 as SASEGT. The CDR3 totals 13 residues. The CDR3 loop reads CASSEMEYQPQHF. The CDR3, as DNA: TGTGCCAGCAGTGAGATGGAGTATCAGCCCCAGCATTTT.

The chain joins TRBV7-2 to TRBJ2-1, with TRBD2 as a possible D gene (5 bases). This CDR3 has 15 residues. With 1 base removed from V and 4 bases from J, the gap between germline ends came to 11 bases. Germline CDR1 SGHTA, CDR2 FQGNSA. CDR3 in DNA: TGTGCCAGCAGCTTAGAGGGAGTACCGTACAATGAGCAGTTCTTC. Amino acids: CASSLEGVPYNEQFF.

CDR3 DNA sequence: TGTGCCAGCAGCTTAGACCCCGACCCGAACACCGGGGAGCTGTTTTTT. It specifies CASSLDPDPNTGELFF. The J gene is TRBJ2-2, the V gene TRBV11-2; no firm D call. The CDR3 is 16 amino acids. The V gene's germline CDR1 is SGHAT and CDR2 FQNNGV. Trimming stripped 0 bases from V and 0 bases from J, with 8 bases between. The entire variable domain, with the rest obtained from reference TRBV11-2 and TRBJ2-2, is as follows: EAGVAQSPRYKIIEKRQSVAFWCNPISGHATLYWYQQILGQGPKLLIQFQNNGVVDDSQLPKDRFSAERLKGVDSTLKIQPAKLEDSAVYLCASSLDPDPNTGELFFGEGSRLTVL.

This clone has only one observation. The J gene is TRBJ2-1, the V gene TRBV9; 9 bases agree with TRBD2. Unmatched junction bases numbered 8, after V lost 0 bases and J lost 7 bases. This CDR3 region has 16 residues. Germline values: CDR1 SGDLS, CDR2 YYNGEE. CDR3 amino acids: CASSVDIAGVINEQFF. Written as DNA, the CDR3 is TGTGCCAGCAGCGTAGATATAGCGGGAGTAATAAATGAGCAGTTCTTC. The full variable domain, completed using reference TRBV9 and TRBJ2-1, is DSGVTQTPKHLITATGQRVTLRCSPRSGDLSVYWYQQSLDQGLQFLIQYYNGEERAKGNILERFSAQQFPDLHSELNLSSLELGDSALYFCASSVDIAGVINEQFFGPGTRLTVL.

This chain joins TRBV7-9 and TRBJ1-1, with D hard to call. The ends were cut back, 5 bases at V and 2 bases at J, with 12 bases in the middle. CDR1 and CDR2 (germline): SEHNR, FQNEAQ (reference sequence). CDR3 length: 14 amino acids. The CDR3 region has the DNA TGTGCCAGCAGCCTGCGGAAAGAAAACACTGAAGCTTTCTTT. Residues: CASSLRKENTEAFF.

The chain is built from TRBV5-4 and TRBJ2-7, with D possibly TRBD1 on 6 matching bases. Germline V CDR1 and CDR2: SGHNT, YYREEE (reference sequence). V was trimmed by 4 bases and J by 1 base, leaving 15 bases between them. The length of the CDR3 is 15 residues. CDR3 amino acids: CASSGSGTRSYEQYF. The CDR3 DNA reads TGTGCCAGCAGCGGATCCGGGACAAGGTCCTACGAGCAGTACTTC. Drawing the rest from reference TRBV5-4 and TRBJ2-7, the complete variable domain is ETGVTQSPTHLIKTRGQQVTLRCSSQSGHNTVSWYQQALGQGPQFIFQYYREEENGRGNFPPRFSGLQFPNYSSELNVNALELDDSALYLCASSGSGTRSYEQYFGPGTRLTVT.

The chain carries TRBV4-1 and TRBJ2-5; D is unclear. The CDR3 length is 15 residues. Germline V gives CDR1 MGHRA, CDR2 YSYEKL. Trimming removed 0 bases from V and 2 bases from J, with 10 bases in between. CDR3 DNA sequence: TGCGCCAGCAGCCAAGATCTAGAACTTCAAGAGACCCAGTACTTC. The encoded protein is CASSQDLELQETQYF.

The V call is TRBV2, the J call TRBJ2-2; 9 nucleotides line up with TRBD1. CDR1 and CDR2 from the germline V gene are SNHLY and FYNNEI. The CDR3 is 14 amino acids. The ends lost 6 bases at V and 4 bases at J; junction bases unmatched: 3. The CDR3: CASRSTGGTGELFF. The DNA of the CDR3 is TGTGCCAGCAGATCGACAGGGGGCACCGGGGAGCTGTTTTTT.

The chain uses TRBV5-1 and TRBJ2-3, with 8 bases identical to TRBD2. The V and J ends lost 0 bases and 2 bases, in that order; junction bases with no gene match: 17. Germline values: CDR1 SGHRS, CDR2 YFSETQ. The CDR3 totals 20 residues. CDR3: CASSLDAQREWGLVTDTQYF. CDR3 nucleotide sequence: TGCGCCAGCAGCTTGGATGCACAGCGGGAGTGGGGGTTGGTCACAGATACGCAGTATTTT.

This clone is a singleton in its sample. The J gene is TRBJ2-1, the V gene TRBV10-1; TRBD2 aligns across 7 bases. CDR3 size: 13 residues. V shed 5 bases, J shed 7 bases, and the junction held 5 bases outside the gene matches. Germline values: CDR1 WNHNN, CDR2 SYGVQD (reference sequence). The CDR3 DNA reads TGCGCCAGCAGTAGCGGGGTTGTTAATGAGCAGTTCTTC. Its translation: CASSSGVVNEQFF.

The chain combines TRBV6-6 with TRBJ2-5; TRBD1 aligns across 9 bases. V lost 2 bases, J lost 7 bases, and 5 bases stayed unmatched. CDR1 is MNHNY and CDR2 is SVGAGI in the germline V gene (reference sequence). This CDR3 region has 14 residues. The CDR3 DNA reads TGTGCCAGCAGTTACCCAACAGGGGGCTTGACCCAGTACTTC. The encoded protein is CASSYPTGGLTQYF.

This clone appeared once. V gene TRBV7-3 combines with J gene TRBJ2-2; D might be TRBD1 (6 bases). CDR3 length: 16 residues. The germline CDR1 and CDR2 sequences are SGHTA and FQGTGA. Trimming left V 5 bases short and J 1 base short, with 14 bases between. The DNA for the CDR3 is TGTGCCAGCAGCCCCAAATTAGGGGGGAACACCGGGGAGCTGTTTTTT. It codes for CASSPKLGGNTGELFF.

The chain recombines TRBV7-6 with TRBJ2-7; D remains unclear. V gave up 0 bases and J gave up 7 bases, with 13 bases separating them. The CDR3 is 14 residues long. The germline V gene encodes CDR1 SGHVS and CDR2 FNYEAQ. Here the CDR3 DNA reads TGTGCCAGCAGCTTAGCGCGCGGTTTAGGGGAGCAGTACTTC. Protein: CASSLARGLGEQYF.

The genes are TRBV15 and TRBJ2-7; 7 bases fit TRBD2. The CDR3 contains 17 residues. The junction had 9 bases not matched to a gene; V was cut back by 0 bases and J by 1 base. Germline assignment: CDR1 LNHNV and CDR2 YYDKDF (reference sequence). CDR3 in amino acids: CATSRDLRLAASYEQYF. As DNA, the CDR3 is TGTGCCACCAGCAGAGATCTCCGCCTAGCGGCATCCTACGAGCAGTACTTC.